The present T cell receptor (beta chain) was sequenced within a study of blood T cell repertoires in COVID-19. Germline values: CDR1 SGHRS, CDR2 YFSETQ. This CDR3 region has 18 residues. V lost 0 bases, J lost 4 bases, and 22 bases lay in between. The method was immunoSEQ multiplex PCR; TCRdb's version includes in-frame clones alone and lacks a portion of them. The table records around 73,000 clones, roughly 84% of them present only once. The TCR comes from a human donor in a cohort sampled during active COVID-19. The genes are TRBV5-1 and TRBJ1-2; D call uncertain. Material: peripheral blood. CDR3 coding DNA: TGCGCCAGCAGCTTGGCCATGGGCGGGAGACTCAGTAGCTATGGCTACACCTTC. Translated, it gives CASSLAMGGRLSSYGYTF.